This T cell receptor (beta chain) was sequenced for a study of blood T cell repertoires in COVID-19. At the level of the study: Nucleic acid was either cDNA or gDNA, and it came from T cells, B-cell-depleted T cells, or PBMCs.

Sequencing used immunoSEQ multiplex PCR; TCRdb keeps in-frame clones, though not all of them. The sample includes hundreds of thousands of clones, approximately 86% of them seen just once. J lost 6 bases, V lost 10 bases, and 10 bases had no gene match. The CDR3 extends over 13 amino acids. The germline V gene has CDR1 ENHRY and CDR2 SYGVKD. The origin of this receptor is a man aged 65-85 years with acute or convalescent COVID-19. Sequenced sample: peripheral blood. The chain couples TRBV10-3 to TRBJ2-3; 7 positions match TRBD2. CDR3 nucleotides: TGTGCCACTTCGGGGGGAGAAAGGGATACGCAGTATTTT. Encoded protein: CATSGGERDTQYF.